The 21 T cell receptor beta chains presented below share a single source sample, sequenced in a study of blood T cell repertoires in COVID-19. Sequencing was performed with immunoSEQ multiplex PCR; in TCRdb, only in-frame clones are kept and a portion is missing. Altogether roughly 250,000 clones are present, roughly 88% being singletons, with the ten largest covering 2.3%. The sequencing sample was made of PBMCs or T cells enriched from blood (not recorded which). The source of these receptors is a woman in her forties with acute COVID-19.

The chain joins TRBV5-5 to TRBJ1-2, with D perhaps matching TRBD1 (5 bases). Germline V gene sequence: CDR1 SGHKS, CDR2 YYEKEE (reference sequence). The CDR3 contains 14 residues. The V and J ends lost 3 bases and 4 bases respectively, with 13 bases between them. The CDR3 DNA sequence: TGTGCCAGCAGCTCCATGGGGGGAAGCTATGGCTACACCTTC. Amino acids: CASSSMGGSYGYTF. Together with reference TRBV5-5 and TRBJ1-2, the CDR3 gives the full variable domain: DAGVTQSPTHLIKTRGQQVTLRCSPISGHKSVSWYQQVLGQGPQFIFQYYEKEERGRGNFPDRFSARQFPNYSSELNVNALLLGDSALYLCASSSMGGSYGYTFGSGTRLTVV.

This chain joins TRBV19 and TRBJ1-6, with 7 bases matching TRBD1. Germline CDR1 reads LNHDA; CDR2 reads SQIVND (reference sequence). The CDR3 contains 14 residues. The V segment lost 6 bases and the J segment 6 bases; nucleotides outside the gene matches: 5. The CDR3 here is CASSQGQPNSPLHF. CDR3 DNA sequence: TGTGCCAGTAGCCAGGGACAGCCTAATTCACCCCTCCACTTT.

The V gene is TRBV2, the J gene TRBJ2-2, with 9 bases aligning to TRBD2. The V gene end was trimmed by 8 bases and the J gene end by 5 bases; junction bases not matched to a gene: 9. CDR3 length equals 15 residues. Germline-derived CDR1 and CDR2 are SNHLY and FYNNEI. CDR3 sequence reads: CASVGLAGRTGELFF. As DNA, the CDR3 is TGTGCCAGCGTGGGGCTAGCGGGAAGAACCGGGGAGCTGTTTTTT.

V gene TRBV10-3 combines with J gene TRBJ2-5, with 7 bases aligning to TRBD2. Unmatched junction bases numbered 8, after V lost 6 bases and J lost 4 bases. This CDR3 is 14 amino acids long. CDR1 and CDR2 (germline): ENHRY, SYGVKD. The CDR3 reads CAISTSGVRETQYF. The CDR3 DNA sequence: TGTGCCATCAGCACGAGCGGGGTACGAGAGACCCAGTACTTC.

The chain is built from TRBV19 and TRBJ2-7, with a possible D match to TRBD2 (7 bases). The CDR3 consists of 16 residues. V was pared by 6 bases and J by 0 bases, with 18 bases between. CDR1 and CDR2 (germline): LNHDA, SQIVND (reference sequence). CDR3: CASSIGGQGSSYEQYF. The CDR3 region has the DNA TGTGCCAGTAGCATCGGGGGGCAGGGGTCCTCCTACGAGCAGTACTTC.

This chain uses TRBV6-2 or TRBV6-3 with TRBJ1-1; 7 bases fit TRBD1. The CDR3 has 19 amino acids. J was trimmed by 1 base and V by 5 bases; bases with no gene match: 19. Per germline, CDR1 MNHEY and CDR2 SVGEGT. Written as DNA, the CDR3 is TGTGCCAGCAGTACGGGACAGCTGACAATTTGGGGGGCGAACACTGAAGCTTTCTTT. This encodes CASSTGQLTIWGANTEAFF.

The rearrangement joins TRBV7-2 to TRBJ1-2; possibly TRBD1 for D (5 bases). Germline loops: CDR1 SGHTA, CDR2 FQGNSA. V shed 1 base and J shed 5 bases, with 11 bases lying between them. The CDR3 extends over 14 amino acids. The CDR3 DNA is TGTGCCAGCAGCTTAGGACAGACACTATATGGCTACACCTTC. Amino acid sequence: CASSLGQTLYGYTF.

In DNA, the CDR3 is TGTGCCAGCAGTGAAGATGGGGGACAGGGGGGCCTCAGCTCCTACAATGAGCAGTTCTTC. The encoded protein is CASSEDGGQGGLSSYNEQFF. The rearrangement joins TRBV2 to TRBJ2-1; 11 nucleotides agree with TRBD1. CDR1 and CDR2 (germline): SNHLY, FYNNEI. The ends lost 1 base at V and 0 bases at J; junction bases unmatched: 11. This CDR3 has 20 amino acids.

V and J are TRBV6-1 and TRBJ1-5; no clear D. The germline V and J ends were trimmed by 3 bases and 11 bases, with 20 bases remaining between them. The V gene's germline CDR1 is MNHNS and CDR2 SASEGT. The CDR3 sequence is 15 residues long. The DNA for the CDR3 is TGTGCCAGCAGTGATAGTGGAACCGGATTCCGGGCCCAGCATTTT. Protein product: CASSDSGTGFRAQHF.

Of note for this clone: The junction does not match germline at one end; this may be a read error. DNA of the CDR3: TGCGCCAGCAGAGAAACAGGGGCAACGAATGAAAAACTGTTTTTT. Amino acid sequence: CASRETGATNEKLFF. This chain links TRBV5-1 with TRBJ1-4; 7 bases are a match to TRBD1. The CDR3 runs 15 residues. Germline-derived CDR1 and CDR2 are SGHRS and YFSETQ.

J is TRBJ1-2 and V is TRBV12-3 or TRBV12-4, with TRBD1 identical over 9 bases. This CDR3 spans 13 amino acids. V dropped 4 bases and J dropped 8; count of bases not matched to a gene: 5. The CDR3 nucleotides are TGTGCCAGCAGTTGGGGACAGGGTCGGGGCTACACCTTC. This encodes CASSWGQGRGYTF.

The chain is built from TRBV7-2 and TRBJ2-7, with D tentatively TRBD1 (6 bases). Germline V CDR1 and CDR2: SGHTA, FQGNSA. The CDR3 consists of 14 residues. V was shortened by 1 base and J by 0 bases, with 7 bases between the two germline ends. The CDR3 nucleotides are TGTGCCAGCAGCTTAGTGGACAGCTCCTACGAGCAGTACTTC. Its protein is CASSLVDSSYEQYF.

This rearrangement joins TRBV3-1 (or the pseudogene TRBV3-2) to TRBJ1-1; no reliable D call. V lost 5 bases and J lost 4, with 8 bases in between. This CDR3 has 12 amino acids. Germline CDR1 reads LGHDT; CDR2 reads YNNKEL (reference sequence). The CDR3 DNA is TGTGCCAGCAGCAGACATTTCACTGAAGCTTTCTTT. Translating gives CASSRHFTEAFF.

V usage is TRBV5-6 and J usage is TRBJ1-2; 10 bases are shared with TRBD1. Per the germline V gene, CDR1 is SGHDT and CDR2 is YYEEEE. The J segment lost 7 bases and the V segment lost 3 bases, leaving 12 bases of the junction unmatched. The CDR3 contains 16 residues. Here the CDR3 reads CASSSGDRGRMGGYTF. CDR3 coding DNA: TGTGCCAGCAGCTCGGGGGACAGGGGAAGAATGGGTGGCTACACCTTC.

The rearrangement joins TRBV24-1 to TRBJ2-1; 11 bases fit TRBD2. CDR3 size: 13 residues. The J segment lost 7 bases and the V segment lost 5 bases, leaving 0 bases of the junction unmatched. Germline V gene data show CDR1 as KGHDR and CDR2 as SFDVKD. The DNA for the CDR3 is TGTGCCACCAGTGGGACTAGCGGGAATGAGCAGTTCTTC. This translates into CATSGTSGNEQFF.

This rearrangement joins TRBV5-1 to TRBJ2-3; D is possibly TRBD1 (6 bases). The CDR3 loop spans 16 amino acids. CDR1 is SGHRS, CDR2 YFSETQ, per germline. Deletions cut 6 bases from V and 1 base from J, with 18 bases between. The CDR3 here is CASNRGQYDRTDTQYF. CDR3 bases: TGCGCCAGCAATAGGGGACAATACGATCGCACAGATACGCAGTATTTT.

This chain links TRBV2 with TRBJ1-2; D is unclear. This CDR3 is built from 15 residues. The V end was cut by 4 bases, the J end by 6 bases, with 18 bases between. Germline V gives CDR1 SNHLY, CDR2 FYNNEI. The CDR3 nucleotides are TGTGCCAGCAGTGGGGGAAGGAGGGTTTTGGATGGCTACACCTTC. Amino acids: CASSGGRRVLDGYTF.

The chain employs TRBV30 and TRBJ2-3; 9 bases agree with TRBD1. J lost 1 base, V lost 3 bases, and 2 bases had no gene match. The germline V gene has CDR1 GTSNPN and CDR2 SVGIG (reference sequence). The CDR3 has 14 residues. CDR3 nucleotide sequence: TGTGCCTGGAGAGGGGACAGGGGCACAGATACGCAGTATTTT. Encoded protein: CAWRGDRGTDTQYF.

The J gene is TRBJ2-2, the V gene TRBV4-1; no firm D call. Germline V gene lookup returns CDR1 MGHRA and CDR2 YSYEKL. CDR3 length: 15 amino acids. V was trimmed by 1 base and J by 3 bases, leaving 9 bases between them. The CDR3 region is CASSQVSVDTGELFF. The DNA of the CDR3 is TGCGCCAGCAGCCAAGTGTCCGTAGACACCGGGGAGCTGTTTTTT.

CDR3 nucleotides: TGTGCCAGCAGACTAGCGGGAGGGGGTGATGAGCAGTTCTTC. Protein product: CASRLAGGGDEQFF. This rearrangement joins TRBV7-2 to TRBJ2-1, with 13 positions matching TRBD2. CDR1 and CDR2 (germline): SGHTA, FQGNSA. V lost 6 bases to trimming and J lost 8 bases; unmatched junction nucleotides: 4. This CDR3 region has 14 residues.

The J gene is TRBJ2-1, the V gene TRBV6-5; 10 nucleotides agree with TRBD1. There are 16 residues in the CDR3. Losses at the gene ends were 4 bases for V and 5 bases for J; bases not matched to a gene: 8. Germline CDR1 reads MNHEY; CDR2 reads SVGAGI. The CDR3 DNA sequence: TGTGCCAGCAGTTTAACCGGGACAGGGGCTAACAATGAGCAGTTCTTC. It yields the protein CASSLTGTGANNEQFF.